The 30 T cell receptor beta chains given below trace back to one sample, sequenced in a study of blood T cell repertoires in COVID-19. Produced via immunoSEQ multiplex PCR; TCRdb's table is partial and in-frame only. The table shows approximately 260,000 clones, with roughly 80% occurring only once. The sample comprised PBMCs or T cells enriched from blood (not recorded which). These receptor sequences come from a man in his thirties or forties with acute COVID-19.

V usage is TRBV11-3 and J usage is TRBJ1-4; 7 nucleotides match TRBD1. The CDR3 is 16 amino acids. Per germline, CDR1 SGHNT and CDR2 YENEEA. Trimming removed 4 bases from V and 8 bases from J; junction bases left unmatched: 13. This chain's CDR3 is CASSSPQGGGGEKLFF. The DNA for the CDR3 is TGTGCCAGCAGCTCCCCGCAGGGGGGCGGAGGAGAAAAACTGTTTTTT.

As concerns this clone: An end of the junction differs from the germline gene, which may be a read error. The chain combines TRBV7-9 with TRBJ1-5; D may be TRBD1 (5 bases). CDR1 is SEHNR, CDR2 FQNEAQ, per germline (reference sequence). CDR3 size: 14 residues. The CDR3 is CASSNQGSNQSQHF. In nucleotides, the CDR3 is TGTGCCAGCAGCAATCAGGGAAGCAATCAGTCCCAGCATTTT.

The V and J genes are TRBV6-2 or TRBV6-3 and TRBJ1-1; unclear D gene. Germline V gene lookup returns CDR1 MNHEY and CDR2 SVGEGT. Trimming took 0 bases from V and 0 from J, leaving 14 bases between them. This CDR3 has 17 amino acids. The DNA of the CDR3 is TGTGCCAGCAGTTACTCGGGTAGACTCAGCTTGAACACTGAAGCTTTCTTT. It translates to CASSYSGRLSLNTEAFF.

The rearrangement links TRBV7-2 to TRBJ1-1, with D possibly matching TRBD1 (6 bases). The CDR3 consists of 15 residues. CDR1 is SGHTA and CDR2 is FQGNSA in the germline V gene. V lost 5 bases, J lost 5 bases, and 18 bases lay in between. CDR3 region: CASSPDRLTRTEAFF. Written as DNA, the CDR3 is TGTGCCAGCAGCCCCGACAGGTTAACGAGGACTGAAGCTTTCTTT.

This clone appeared a single time. This rearrangement joins TRBV28 to TRBJ1-6; D possibly corresponds to TRBD1 (6 bases). V was pared by 6 bases and J by 14 bases, with 23 bases between. CDR3 size: 15 residues. CDR1 is MDHEN, CDR2 SYDVKM, per germline. The DNA of the CDR3 is TGTGCCAGCAGCTTTATTCGTGGCAGGGGTGGGGCCCTCCACTTT. It codes for CASSFIRGRGGALHF.

The chain recombines TRBV28 with TRBJ2-5, with TRBD2 identical over 12 bases. Trimming took 5 bases from V and 3 from J; bases not matched to a gene: 4. Germline V gene sequence: CDR1 MDHEN, CDR2 SYDVKM. The CDR3 is 15 residues long. The DNA for the CDR3 is TGTGCCAGCAGTCCAACTAGCGGGGGGAAAGAGACCCAGTACTTC. Protein product: CASSPTSGGKETQYF.

This chain connects TRBV5-1 to TRBJ2-1; TRBD1 matches at 10 bases. Looked up from germline, CDR1 is SGHRS and CDR2 is YFSETQ. V lost 7 bases and J lost 6; bases outside the gene matches: 10. CDR3 length equals 15 residues. This CDR3 reads CASRRTGGPVNEQFF. CDR3 bases: TGCGCCAGCCGAAGGACAGGGGGACCCGTCAATGAGCAGTTCTTC.

V and J are TRBV11-2 and TRBJ1-4, with 8 positions matching TRBD1. In germline, CDR1 is SGHAT, CDR2 FQNNGV. V trimming: 0 bases; J trimming: 6 bases; junction bases outside the gene matches: 9. CDR3 size: 17 residues. For the CDR3, the DNA is TGTGCCAGCAGCTTAGATGGGTGGGCGGACAGGGATGAAAAACTGTTTTTT. As protein: CASSLDGWADRDEKLFF.

The gene calls are TRBV5-6 and TRBJ2-2, with TRBD2 as a possible D gene (7 bases). The germline V gene encodes CDR1 SGHDT and CDR2 YYEEEE. CDR3 length: 17 residues. V lost 4 bases to trimming and J lost 7 bases, with 23 bases between them. The CDR3 reads CASSRSWGGGRIGELFF. The DNA of the CDR3 is TGTGCCAGCAGCAGATCTTGGGGGGGCGGTAGGATCGGGGAGCTGTTTTTT.

The genes are TRBV15 and TRBJ1-4; D unclear. Between the trimmed V and J ends, which lost 0 bases and 0 bases, there was a span of 2 bases. In germline, CDR1 is LNHNV, CDR2 YYDKDF (reference sequence). The CDR3 has 14 residues. The CDR3: CATSRDTTNEKLFF. In nucleotides, the CDR3 is TGTGCCACCAGCAGAGATACAACTAATGAAAAACTGTTTTTT.

This clone was recorded only once. This chain uses TRBV10-3 with TRBJ1-5; D is possibly TRBD1 (5 bases). The V and J ends lost 6 bases and 7 bases respectively, with 16 bases between them. The length of the CDR3 is 14 residues. Germline loops: CDR1 ENHRY, CDR2 SYGVKD. The CDR3 sequence is CAISIRGHEQPQHF. The CDR3 nucleotides read TGTGCCATCAGCATCCGAGGACATGAACAGCCCCAGCATTTT.

About this clone: One junction end disagrees with the germline gene, perhaps due to a read error. CDR3: CASRPLAGSTDAQYF. The CDR3 region has the DNA TGTGCCAGCAGACCCCTAGCGGGAAGCACAGATGCGCAGTATTTT. The J gene is TRBJ2-3, the V gene TRBV6-4, with 9 bases identical to TRBD2. CDR3 length: 15 amino acids. Per the germline V gene, CDR1 is MRHNA and CDR2 is SNTAGT.

This sequence joins TRBV19 and TRBJ1-2, with TRBD1 as a possible D gene (6 bases). The CDR3 spans 13 residues. Trimming stripped 6 bases from V and 7 bases from J, with 15 bases between. Germline CDR1 is LNHDA and CDR2 is SQIVND (reference sequence). CDR3 sequence: CASSLRGTGGYTF. The CDR3 region has the DNA TGTGCCAGTAGCCTCAGGGGAACGGGTGGCTACACCTTC.

This chain links TRBV5-1 with TRBJ2-1; TRBD1 matches at 7 bases. Trimming removed 0 bases from V and 3 bases from J; junction bases left unmatched: 12. This CDR3 has 18 amino acids. In germline, CDR1 is SGHRS, CDR2 YFSETQ. CDR3 sequence reads: CASSLAILTQGVYNEQFF. DNA of the CDR3: TGCGCCAGCAGCTTGGCCATTTTAACCCAGGGGGTCTACAATGAGCAGTTCTTC.

The gene calls are TRBV24-1 and TRBJ1-5, with D possibly matching TRBD1 (5 bases). This CDR3 has 14 residues. The V gene's germline CDR1 is KGHDR and CDR2 SFDVKD. The V gene lost 6 bases and the J gene lost 5 bases, with 13 bases spanning the gap. CDR3 residues: CATSPAWGDQPQHF. CDR3 bases: TGTGCCACCAGTCCTGCCTGGGGGGATCAGCCCCAGCATTTT.

Comment on this clone: At one of its ends the junction is not consistent with the germline gene, which may arise from a read error. The chain links TRBV5-1 to TRBJ1-2, with 9 nucleotides matching TRBD1. CDR1 is SGHRS and CDR2 is YFSETQ in the germline V gene. This CDR3 is built from 15 residues. CDR3 protein: CASSVNRGRPEGYTF. The DNA of the CDR3 is TGTGCCAGCAGCGTTAACAGGGGGCGCCCTGAAGGCTACACCTTC.

The chain employs TRBV11-2 and TRBJ1-3; D might be TRBD1 (6 bases). The CDR3 runs 16 residues. V dropped 5 bases and J dropped 6 bases, with 20 bases sitting between them. The germline CDR1 and CDR2 sequences are SGHAT and FQNNGV. The DNA of the CDR3 is TGTGCCAGCAGCAACCCACAGGGAGCAGAAAAAAACACCATATATTTT. Amino acids: CASSNPQGAEKNTIYF.

The count of this clone is one. The V gene is TRBV6-1, the J gene TRBJ2-7; the match to TRBD2 covers 9 bases. The germline gives CDR1 MNHNS, CDR2 SASEGT. The CDR3 has 13 residues. With 1 base clipped from V and 12 bases from J, the junction kept 7 bases outside the gene matches. CDR3 region: CASSEVLAGSPYV. The CDR3 coding sequence is TGTGCCAGCAGTGAAGTGCTAGCGGGATCCCCGTACGTC.

The chain couples TRBV5-8 to TRBJ1-1; 8 nucleotides line up with TRBD1. Germline trimming cut 0 bases from V and 5 bases from J; bases unmatched to any gene: 6. Per the germline V gene, CDR1 is SGHTS and CDR2 is YDEGEE. CDR3 length: 15 amino acids. CDR3 amino acids: CASSLGPDRGTEAFF. In nucleotides, the CDR3 is TGTGCCAGCAGCTTGGGACCTGACAGGGGTACTGAAGCTTTCTTT.

The CDR3 reads CASSPLDEQYV. CDR3 bases: TGTGCCAGCAGCCCCCTCGACGAGCAGTACGTC. This chain uses TRBV7-9 with TRBJ2-7; no reliable D call. The germline V gene has CDR1 SEHNR and CDR2 FQNEAQ (reference sequence). V dropped 5 bases and J dropped 5 bases, with 7 bases sitting between them. The CDR3 is 11 amino acids.

The CDR3 spells CASSFRDRESYEQYV. The CDR3, as DNA: TGTGCCAGCAGCTTCCGGGACAGGGAATCCTACGAGCAGTACGTC. V gene TRBV11-1 combines with J gene TRBJ2-7; TRBD1 agrees at 9 bases. Trimming at V came to 3 bases and at J to 1 base, leaving 4 bases not matched to a gene. CDR1 and CDR2 from the germline V gene are SGHAT and FQDESV (reference sequence). The CDR3 sequence is 15 residues long.

This clone was seen only once. V usage is TRBV30 and J usage is TRBJ1-1; TRBD1 might be the D (6 bases). The germline gives CDR1 GTSNPN, CDR2 SVGIG (reference sequence). V shed 3 bases and J shed 5 bases, with 10 bases lying between them. The CDR3 covers 12 residues. In DNA, the CDR3 is TGTGCCTGGAGCGCTACAGGGACTGAAGCTTTCTTT. This translates into CAWSATGTEAFF.

The chain joins TRBV9 to TRBJ1-1; 10 bases map to TRBD1. Germline lookup yields CDR1 SGDLS and CDR2 YYNGEE. The CDR3 contains 15 residues. V lost 0 bases and J lost 10; bases outside the gene matches: 9. As DNA, the CDR3 is TGTGCCAGCAGCGTAGATGACAGGGGGCGAAATTCAGCTTTCTTT. This gives the protein CASSVDDRGRNSAFF.

The rearrangement links TRBV7-6 to TRBJ2-1, with TRBD2 as a possible D gene (6 bases). V was clipped by 1 base and J by 6 bases, with 22 bases between them. The CDR3 sequence is 18 residues long. Germline V gives CDR1 SGHVS, CDR2 FNYEAQ. The CDR3 bases are TGTGCCAGCAGCTTAGGGGTAGCCGGGACTGCACGTTCCAATGAGCAGTTCTTC. Protein: CASSLGVAGTARSNEQFF. Looking up the rest from reference TRBV7-6 and TRBJ2-1 gives the full variable domain: GAGVSQSPRYKVTKRGQDVALRCDPISGHVSLYWYRQALGQGPEFLTYFNYEAQQDKSGLPNDRFSAERPEGSISTLTIQRTEQRDSAMYRCASSLGVAGTARSNEQFFGPGTRLTVL.

The chain couples TRBV7-8 to TRBJ1-5, with a weak D call TRBD1 (5 bases). Trimming stripped 2 bases from V and 7 bases from J, with 9 bases between. The CDR3 runs 13 residues. Germline CDR1 is SGHVS and CDR2 is FQNEAQ. Here the CDR3 DNA reads TGTGCCAGCAGCTTATTCAGGGCCCAGCCCCAGCATTTT. This codes for CASSLFRAQPQHF.

The CDR3 region is CASSPGGAAWETQYF. The DNA of the CDR3 is TGTGCCAGCAGCCCAGGGGGTGCAGCCTGGGAGACCCAGTACTTC. The chain is built from TRBV3-1 (or the pseudogene TRBV3-2) and TRBJ2-5, with 7 positions matching TRBD1. Germline CDR1 and CDR2: LGHDT and YNNKEL (reference sequence). The V and J ends lost 4 bases and 5 bases, in that order; junction bases with no gene match: 10. The CDR3 contains 15 residues.

The J gene is TRBJ2-2, the V gene TRBV6-5; TRBD1 is a possible D gene (5 bases). CDR1 is MNHEY, CDR2 SVGAGI, per germline. There are 16 residues in the CDR3. V lost 3 bases, J lost 0 bases, and 11 bases lay in between. CDR3 bases: TGTGCCAGCAGTTATATGGGGCCCGCGAACACCGGGGAGCTGTTTTTT. It yields the protein CASSYMGPANTGELFF.

This chain joins TRBV11-2 and TRBJ2-1; no firm D call. The CDR3 totals 13 residues. CDR1 and CDR2 (germline): SGHAT, FQNNGV. V was cut by 8 bases and J by 0 bases, with 8 bases left in between. The CDR3 region is CASLKSSYNEQFF. The CDR3 DNA reads as TGTGCCAGCCTAAAAAGCTCCTACAATGAGCAGTTCTTC.

CDR3 in amino acids: CASSLSGQGVAGELFF. CDR3 DNA: TGTGCCAGCAGTTTATCGGGACAGGGGGTTGCCGGGGAGCTGTTTTTT. This chain joins TRBV28 and TRBJ2-2; TRBD1 agrees at 11 bases. The germline gives CDR1 MDHEN, CDR2 SYDVKM. V shed 1 base, J shed 6 bases, and the junction held 4 bases outside the gene matches. The CDR3 runs 16 residues.

V usage is TRBV7-2 and J usage is TRBJ2-5; the D is unclear. V was shortened by 0 bases and J by 5 bases, with 13 bases between the two germline ends. CDR3 size: 15 residues. Germline CDR1 reads SGHTA; CDR2 reads FQGNSA. CDR3 bases: TGTGCCAGCAGCTTAGCGGAACGGGTGGTGGAGACCCAGTACTTC. The encoded protein is CASSLAERVVETQYF.